A selection of T cell receptor beta chains follows, all from one sample in a study of blood T cell repertoires in COVID-19. The repertoire was sequenced with immunoSEQ multiplex PCR; TCRdb's copy has only in-frame clones and lacks some. The table records under 250,000 clones, around 89% of them present only once. Sequenced: PBMCs or T cells enriched from blood (not recorded which). The receptors here all came from a woman aged 18 to 35 in a cohort exposed to, infected with or recovered from COVID-19 (not recorded which). Both conserved end residues are part of each CDR3. The D gene is left open where the match is weak. Clone size is shown for a subset of rows, as once, few, many or a class of expanded clone.

cdr3_nt | cdr3_aa | j_call | clone_size | d_call | v_call
TGCGCCAGCAGCCTGCAGGACATTCGGACAGATACGCAGTATTTT | CASSLQDIRTDTQYF | TRBJ2-3 | - | - | TRBV5-1
TGTGCCAGCAGTGAGGGACAGGGGACCTCTTACAATGAGCAGTTCTTC | CASSEGQGTSYNEQFF | TRBJ2-1 | - | TRBD1 | TRBV27
TGTGCCAGTAGGGGGGACAGAGCAATAGACTATGGCTACACCTTC | CASRGDRAIDYGYTF | TRBJ1-2 | - | TRBD1 | TRBV19
TGTGCCAGCAGTGGGACTAGCGGGGGTAACGAGTTCTTC | CASSGTSGGNEFF | TRBJ2-1 | - | TRBD2 | TRBV7-9
TGTGCCAGCAGCGCCTACAGTTCCAACACTGAAGCTTTCTTT | CASSAYSSNTEAFF | TRBJ1-1 | - | - | TRBV7-2
TGTGCCAGCAGCGGGGACAGGGGGCAGGGGCCCCAGCATTTT | CASSGDRGQGPQHF | TRBJ1-5 | - | TRBD1 | TRBV9
TGTGCCATCAGTGAGGCGACAGGGGGTAACTATGGCTACACCTTC | CAISEATGGNYGYTF | TRBJ1-2 | - | TRBD1 | TRBV10-3
TGTGCCAGCTCAGTACAGGGGGCTCGGTATAATTCACCCCTCCACTTT | CASSVQGARYNSPLHF | TRBJ1-6 | - | TRBD1 | TRBV18
TGTGCCAGCAGTGATCTGGGACTACCTTTCTACGAGCAGTACTTC | CASSDLGLPFYEQYF | TRBJ2-7 | - | TRBD2 | TRBV27
TGTGCCACCAGTGAGACAGGGACGAACACCGGGGAGCTGTTTTTT | CATSETGTNTGELFF | TRBJ2-2 | - | TRBD1 | TRBV24-1
TGCAGCGTTGTCGAGGAGAGACTTTATGGCTACACCTTC | CSVVEERLYGYTF | TRBJ1-2 | few | - | TRBV29-1
TGCGCCAGCAGCTATCAGCAACAGGGGCCCACTGAAGCTTTCTTT | CASSYQQQGPTEAFF | TRBJ1-1 | - | TRBD1 | TRBV5-1
TGTGCCAGCAGCGCCCTCCCGGGACAGGGGACAGATACGCAGTATTTT | CASSALPGQGTDTQYF | TRBJ2-3 | - | TRBD1 | TRBV7-9
TGTGCCAGCAGCGTAGATACGGTCTCCTACGAGCAGTACTTC | CASSVDTVSYEQYF | TRBJ2-7 | - | - | TRBV9
TGCGCCAGCAGCTTGGGGGCGGGGAACACTGAAGCTTTCTTT | CASSLGAGNTEAFF | TRBJ1-1 | - | - | TRBV5-1
TGCGCCAGCAGCGAAGACAGGGCCCCGAACACCGGGGAGCTGTTTTTT | CASSEDRAPNTGELFF | TRBJ2-2 | - | TRBD1 | TRBV10-1
TGTGCCAGCAGCTTCCTAGGATCAGCAGATACGCAGTATTTT | CASSFLGSADTQYF | TRBJ2-3 | - | - | TRBV11-2
TGTGCCAGCAGCTCAGGGGCCGTGGGGGAGACCCAGTACTTC | CASSSGAVGETQYF | TRBJ2-5 | - | - | TRBV6-2/TRBV6-3
TGTGCCGCGTTAAGCTCCGGGACAGGTTTTAACGGTGAACTGTTTTTT | CAALSSGTGFNGELFF | TRBJ1-4 | once | TRBD1 | TRBV28
TGCGCCAGCAGCCAGGGACAGGGGAACTACTATGGCTACACCTTC | CASSQGQGNYYGYTF | TRBJ1-2 | - | TRBD1 | TRBV5-1
TGTGCCAGCAGCTTTAGCGGGGGCTCCTACAATGAGCAGTTCTTC | CASSFSGGSYNEQFF | TRBJ2-1 | few | TRBD2 | TRBV7-3
TGTGCCAGCAATGACCCCAGAGGCTCCTACAATGAGCAGTTCTTC | CASNDPRGSYNEQFF | TRBJ2-1 | - | - | TRBV5-4
TGCAGCGTGCCGACCGCACACTTTAGCGGGGGGCACCGTCAGACCCAGTACTTC | CSVPTAHFSGGHRQTQYF | TRBJ2-5 | once | TRBD2 | TRBV29-1
TGTGCCAGCAGCTTACAGGATTCACCCCTCCACTTT | CASSLQDSPLHF | TRBJ1-6 | - | - | TRBV2
TGTGCCAGCAGTTATAGCGGGAGTCGTAGCTACGAGCAGTACTTC | CASSYSGSRSYEQYF | TRBJ2-7 | - | TRBD2 | TRBV7-9
TGTGCCAGCAGTCGGGACGTGAGAGGGGGCGGTCAGCCCCAGCATTTT | CASSRDVRGGGQPQHF | TRBJ1-5 | - | TRBD1 | TRBV28
TGTGCCAGCAGCCCCTCGGAGGGCACCCCTACGCTCTTC | CASSPSEGTPTLF | TRBJ2-1 | - | - | TRBV7-6
TGTGCCAGCAGCCCTGACAGGGGCCGGTCCTACGAGCAGTACTTC | CASSPDRGRSYEQYF | TRBJ2-7 | - | TRBD1 | TRBV28
TGTGCCAGCAGCTTAGGACAGGGTTTGGCCTCTGGGGCCAACGTCCTGACTTTC | CASSLGQGLASGANVLTF | TRBJ2-6 | once | TRBD1 | TRBV11-3
TGTGCCAGCAGCGTAGTAGCGGACCCCACAGATACGCAGTATTTT | CASSVVADPTDTQYF | TRBJ2-3 | - | - | TRBV9
TGTGCCAGCAGTGAGGGGCGGGAGATAATAGATACGCAGTATTTT | CASSEGREIIDTQYF | TRBJ2-3 | - | TRBD2 | TRBV2
TGTGCCAGCAATTTTCTTTTGAACACTGAAGCTTTCTTT | CASNFLLNTEAFF | TRBJ1-1 | - | - | TRBV12-3/TRBV12-4
TGTGCCTGGAGTGTATTGGGGGGTCAAGAGACCCAGTACTTC | CAWSVLGGQETQYF | TRBJ2-5 | - | - | TRBV30
TGTGCCAGCAGCTTAGTGGGTACGACTAGCGGGGGGGCCCGCGAGCAGTACTTC | CASSLVGTTSGGAREQYF | TRBJ2-7 | - | TRBD2 | TRBV11-2
TGCGCCAGCGGGACAGGGGGTTCCAATTTGAACACTGAAGCTTTCTTT | CASGTGGSNLNTEAFF | TRBJ1-1 | - | TRBD1 | TRBV5-1
TGTGCCTGGAGTGTTAACGAGCGGGCTGGAAACACCATATATTTT | CAWSVNERAGNTIYF | TRBJ1-3 | - | - | TRBV30
TGTGCCAGCACTTCACAGGGTGACTACAATGAGCAGTTCTTC | CASTSQGDYNEQFF | TRBJ2-1 | - | - | TRBV6-5
TGTGCCAGCAAGGGGGAGTATAATTCACCCCTCCACTTT | CASKGEYNSPLHF | TRBJ1-6 | - | - | TRBV6-5
TGTGCCAGCAGCTCTACAGGGGGGGATCAGCCCCAGCATTTT | CASSSTGGDQPQHF | TRBJ1-5 | - | TRBD1 | TRBV5-6
TGTGCCAGCAGCATAACCGCGGGACAGGGGCAAGATACGCAGTATTTT | CASSITAGQGQDTQYF | TRBJ2-3 | - | TRBD1 | TRBV9